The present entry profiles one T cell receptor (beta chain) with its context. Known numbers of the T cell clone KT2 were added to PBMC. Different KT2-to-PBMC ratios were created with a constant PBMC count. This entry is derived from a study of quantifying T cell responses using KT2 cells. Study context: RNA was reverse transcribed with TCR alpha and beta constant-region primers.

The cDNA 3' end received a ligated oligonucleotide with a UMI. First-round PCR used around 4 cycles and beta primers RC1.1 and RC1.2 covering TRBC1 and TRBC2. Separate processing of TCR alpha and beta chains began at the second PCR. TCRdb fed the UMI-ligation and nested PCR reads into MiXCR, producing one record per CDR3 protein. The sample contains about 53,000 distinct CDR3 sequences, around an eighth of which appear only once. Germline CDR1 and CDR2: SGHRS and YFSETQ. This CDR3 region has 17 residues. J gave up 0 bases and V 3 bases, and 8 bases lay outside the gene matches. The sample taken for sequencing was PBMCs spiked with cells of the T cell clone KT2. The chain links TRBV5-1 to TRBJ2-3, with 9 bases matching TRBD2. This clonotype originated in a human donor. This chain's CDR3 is CASSSPSSGESTDTQYF. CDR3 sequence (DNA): TGCGCCAGCAGCTCTCCGTCTAGCGGGGAGAGCACAGATACGCAGTATTTT.